This TCR beta chain is from a study of cytomegalovirus exposure and HLA in healthy donors. Background on the study: The 120 validation repertoires, a later analysis reported, used the same platform as the approximately 730 repertoires from the first cohort. General observations from the study: Confirmation was obtained in vitro that a few CMV-associated chains are specific for CMV antigens. The study designated 164 TCR beta chains cytomegalovirus-associated.

The data were produced by immunoSEQ multiplex PCR, yet TCRdb's version contains in-frame clones alone and is incomplete. This table holds about 140,000 clones, around 88% found once. Germline assignment: CDR1 SGHTA and CDR2 FQGTGA. Deletions cut 2 bases from V and 6 bases from J, with 19 bases between. The length of the CDR3 is 17 residues. From the roughly 120-subject validation cohort, which was separate from the roughly 700-subject first cohort, the donors were drawn. Turning to this clone: What it binds is unknown.

Source material: PBMCs. The chain has TRBV7-3 and TRBJ2-2, with a possible D match to TRBD2 (6 bases). The clonotype originates from a woman under 30 in good health and CMV-seropositive. CDR3 residues: CASSLPAMGGLSGELFF. The CDR3 nucleotides read TGTGCCAGCAGCTTACCCGCCATGGGGGGATTATCCGGGGAGCTGTTTTTT.